This entry features one TCR beta chain sequence. The antigen is unknown. V shed 0 bases and J 0 bases; nucleotides not matched to a gene: 11. The CDR3 sequence is 19 residues long. Germline CDR1 is MGHRA and CDR2 is YSYEKL. TCRdb reanalysed the reads using MiXCR and keeps one entry per CDR3 protein. This repertoire shows hundreds of thousands of distinct CDR3 sequences, 31% found once; its top ten account for about 14%. The sample originates from a study of T cell repertoires in cytomegalovirus infection. Broader study findings: Dominant in the ex vivo response were TCR beta clonotypes restricted by HLA-C and specific for CMV.

The origin of this receptor is a human donor in good health (CMV status not recorded). Some clones in this sample may be carry-over from other donors' samples. This sequence joins TRBV4-1 and TRBJ1-3; 7 bases match TRBD1. The specimen was cultured CD8+ T cells from PBMCs, collected from culture after CMV antigen stimulation. Written as DNA, the CDR3 is TGCGCCAGCAGCCAAGATCCCCTTGACAGGGCGAGCTCTGGAAACACCATATATTTT. Translated: CASSQDPLDRASSGNTIYF.